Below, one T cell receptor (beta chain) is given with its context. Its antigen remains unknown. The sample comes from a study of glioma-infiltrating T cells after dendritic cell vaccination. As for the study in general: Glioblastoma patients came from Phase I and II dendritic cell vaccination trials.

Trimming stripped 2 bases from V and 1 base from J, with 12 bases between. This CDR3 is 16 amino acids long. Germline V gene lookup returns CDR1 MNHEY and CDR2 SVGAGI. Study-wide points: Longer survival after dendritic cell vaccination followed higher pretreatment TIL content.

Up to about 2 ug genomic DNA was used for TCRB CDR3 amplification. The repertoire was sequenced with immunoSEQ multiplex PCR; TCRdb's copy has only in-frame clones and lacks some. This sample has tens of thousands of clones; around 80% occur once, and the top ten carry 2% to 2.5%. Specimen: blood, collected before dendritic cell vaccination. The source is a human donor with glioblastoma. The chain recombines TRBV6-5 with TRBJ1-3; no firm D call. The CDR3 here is CASSYDSARSGNTIYF. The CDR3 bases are TGTGCCAGCAGTTACGACTCAGCGCGATCTGGAAACACCATATATTTT.